This section outlines one TCR beta chain sequence together with its context. This entry belongs to a study of Ad26.COV2.S vaccination and SARS-CoV-2 variants. Study details: Each vaccinee took Ad26.COV2.S intramuscularly, once or twice 56 days apart.

Treatment of the sample: roughly 18 received Ad26.COV2.S at low or high dose, single or two shots; roughly 5 received placebo; per-sample allocation not given. Day 63 after the first injection of vaccine or placebo was the sampling time. Generated by immunoSEQ multiplex PCR, the TCRdb table keeps only in-frame clones and is missing some. There are some 370,000 clones in the sample; about 80% occur only once, and just under 7.5% lies in the top ten. This clonotype originated in a person aged 18-60 years who received the Ad26.COV2.S COVID-19 vaccine or a placebo. The material was peripheral blood, obtained in a trial of Ad26.COV2.S vaccine versus placebo.

The CDR3 nucleotides are TGCGCCAGCAGCGGGCCTCGGGGTAGCGGGACGGCCTACTACACAGATACGCAGTATTTT. It is translated as CASSGPRGSGTAYYTDTQYF. The chain is built from TRBV5-1 and TRBJ2-3; 8 bases line up with TRBD2. The CDR3 totals 20 residues. Unmatched junction bases numbered 21, after V lost 4 bases and J lost 2 bases. Looked up from germline, CDR1 is SGHRS and CDR2 is YFSETQ.